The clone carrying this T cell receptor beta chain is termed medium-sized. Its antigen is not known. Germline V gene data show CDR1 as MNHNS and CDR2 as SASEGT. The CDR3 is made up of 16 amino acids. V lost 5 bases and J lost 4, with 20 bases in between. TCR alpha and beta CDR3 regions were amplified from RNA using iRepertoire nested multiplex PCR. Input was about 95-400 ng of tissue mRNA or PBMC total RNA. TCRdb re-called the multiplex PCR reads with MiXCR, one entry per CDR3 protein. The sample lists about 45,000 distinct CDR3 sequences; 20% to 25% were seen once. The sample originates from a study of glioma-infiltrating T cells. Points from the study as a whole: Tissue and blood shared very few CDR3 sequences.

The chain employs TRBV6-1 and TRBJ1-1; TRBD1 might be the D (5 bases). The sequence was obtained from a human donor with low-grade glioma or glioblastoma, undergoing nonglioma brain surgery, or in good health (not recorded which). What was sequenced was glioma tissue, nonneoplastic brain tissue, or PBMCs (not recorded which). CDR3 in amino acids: CASSYAAMTDTTEAFF. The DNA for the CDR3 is TGTGCCAGCAGTTACGCGGCGATGACGGACACCACTGAAGCTTTCTTT.